A single T cell receptor beta chain is shown here with its context. V lost 7 bases, J lost 9 bases, and 13 bases lay in between. The CDR3 runs to 12 residues. Germline V gives CDR1 LNHDA, CDR2 SQIVND (reference sequence). The source of the sample is a study of blood T cell repertoires in COVID-19. Profiling relied on immunoSEQ multiplex PCR, and the TCRdb table lists in-frame clones only, not all of them. The sample carries approximately 170,000 clones, around nine tenths recorded once. Material for sequencing was peripheral blood. The sequence was collected from a man younger than 30 with active or convalescent COVID-19. The chain employs TRBV19 and TRBJ1-5, with D possibly TRBD1 on 6 matching bases. The CDR3 bases are TGTGCCAGTACTGGGGGCCAGCGGCCCCAGCATTTT. This codes for CASTGGQRPQHF.